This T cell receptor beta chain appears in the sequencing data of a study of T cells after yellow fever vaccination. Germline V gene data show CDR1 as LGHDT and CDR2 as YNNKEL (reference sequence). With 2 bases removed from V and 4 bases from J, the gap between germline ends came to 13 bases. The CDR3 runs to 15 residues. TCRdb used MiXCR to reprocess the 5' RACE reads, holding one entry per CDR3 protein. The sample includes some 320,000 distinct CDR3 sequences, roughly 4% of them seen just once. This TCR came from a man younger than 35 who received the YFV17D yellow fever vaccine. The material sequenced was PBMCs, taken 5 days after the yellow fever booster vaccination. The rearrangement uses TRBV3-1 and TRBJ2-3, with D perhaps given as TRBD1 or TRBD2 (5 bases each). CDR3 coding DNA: TGTGCCAGCAGCCAATTCATCAGGGAGTCAGATACGCAGTATTTT. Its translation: CASSQFIRESDTQYF.